This is a list of T cell receptor beta chains from one sample in a study of CD8 T cells in Susac syndrome. In TCRdb, the immunoSEQ multiplex PCR reads were re-called with MiXCR into one record per CDR3 protein. The sample lists 240,000 or so distinct CDR3 sequences; roughly 95% were seen once. The sequencing sample was made of CD4+ T cells from PBMCs. The receptors were gathered from a human donor with Susac syndrome. CDR3s include the opening cysteine and the closing phenylalanine or tryptophan. The D gene is left open where the match is weak. Clone size is not always given. Where it is, it says once, few, many or a class for expanded clones.

V: TRBV29-1
size: -
J: TRBJ1-1
D: -
DNA: TGCAGCGTTGACCAGAGTTGGGGGCAAACTGAAGCTTTCTTT
CDR3: CSVDQSWGQTEAFF

V: TRBV15
size: -
J: TRBJ2-4
D: -
DNA: TGTGCCACCAGCAGAGTTGTACAGGGTGCGAACATTCAGTACTTC
CDR3: CATSRVVQGANIQYF

V: TRBV6-5
size: once
J: TRBJ1-2
D: -
DNA: TGTGCCAGCAGCCCCAGCGGAGATGGCTACACCTTC
CDR3: CASSPSGDGYTF

V: TRBV6-2/TRBV6-3
size: -
J: TRBJ1-1
D: -
DNA: TGTGCCAGCGCACCCTTTTCGGAATGGGAGAACACTGAAGCTTTCTTT
CDR3: CASAPFSEWENTEAFF

V: TRBV9
size: -
J: TRBJ2-3
D: -
DNA: TGTGCCAGCAGCGTTCATGTGGGTAGCACAGATACGCAGTATTTT
CDR3: CASSVHVGSTDTQYF

V: TRBV29-1
size: once
J: TRBJ2-1
D: -
DNA: TGCAGCGTTGGGGACCCCCGTTTTATCGATGAGCAGTTCTTC
CDR3: CSVGDPRFIDEQFF

V: TRBV3-1
size: -
J: TRBJ2-2
D: -
DNA: TGTGCCAGCAGCCATGGCACTCGCGGGGAGCTGTTTTTT
CDR3: CASSHGTRGELFF

V: TRBV28
size: -
J: TRBJ2-7
D: TRBD1
DNA: TGTGCCAGCCGCGGGACAGGAGGCTCCTACGAGCAGTACTTC
CDR3: CASRGTGGSYEQYF

V: TRBV29-1
size: -
J: TRBJ2-1
D: TRBD1
DNA: TGCAGCGTTGTAAGGGACAGCTCCTACAATGAGCAGTTCTTC
CDR3: CSVVRDSSYNEQFF

V: TRBV30
size: -
J: TRBJ1-1
D: -
DNA: TGTGCCTGGAGTGCGCAGCAGAACACTGAAGCTTTCTTT
CDR3: CAWSAQQNTEAFF

V: TRBV29-1
size: -
J: TRBJ2-7
D: -
DNA: TGCAGCGCGGCCTTGACCCATAGCTCCTACGAGCAGTACTTC
CDR3: CSAALTHSSYEQYF

V: TRBV29-1
size: -
J: TRBJ2-7
D: TRBD1
DNA: TGCAGCGTAAAACAGGGGTCTGGGCACGAGCAGTACTTC
CDR3: CSVKQGSGHEQYF

V: TRBV4-2
size: few
J: TRBJ2-7
D: -
DNA: TGTGCCAGCAGCCAAGAGGCCCAGGGTGCCTACGAGCAGTACTTC
CDR3: CASSQEAQGAYEQYF

V: TRBV7-3
size: -
J: TRBJ2-1
D: TRBD1
DNA: TGTGCCAGCAGCCTCCATACAGGGGAAGACAATGAGCAGTTCTTC
CDR3: CASSLHTGEDNEQFF

V: TRBV5-1
size: -
J: TRBJ2-1
D: TRBD2
DNA: TGCGCCAGCAGCCCTCCCGGACTAGCGAATGAGCAGTTCTTC
CDR3: CASSPPGLANEQFF

V: TRBV7-9
size: -
J: TRBJ1-5
D: -
DNA: TGTGCCAGCAGCTCCTACGGCATCGGGGGCCAGCCCCAGCATTTT
CDR3: CASSSYGIGGQPQHF

V: TRBV9
size: -
J: TRBJ1-1
D: TRBD1
DNA: TGTGCCAGCAGCATAGGGACAGGTTTCGATACTGAAGCTTTCTTT
CDR3: CASSIGTGFDTEAFF

V: TRBV18
size: -
J: TRBJ2-3
D: -
DNA: TGTGCCAGCTCACCCCGGGATGGGAGCACAGATACGCAGTATTTT
CDR3: CASSPRDGSTDTQYF

V: TRBV20-1
size: -
J: TRBJ2-2
D: TRBD2
DNA: TGCAGTGCTAGAGAGGGGGGGGGACTTTTAACCGGGGAGCTGTTTTTT
CDR3: CSAREGGGLLTGELFF

V: TRBV7-3
size: -
J: TRBJ2-3
D: -
DNA: TGTGCCAGCAGTTCGGGCGGGACCATAATAGAAGATACGCAGTATTTT
CDR3: CASSSGGTIIEDTQYF

V: TRBV20-1
size: -
J: TRBJ1-2
D: -
DNA: TGCAGTGCTAACCCTACAGGGAGGGCTGGCTACACCTTC
CDR3: CSANPTGRAGYTF

V: TRBV19
size: once
J: TRBJ1-4
D: -
DNA: TGTGCCAGTAGTGCCGATTTTGGGGAAAAACTGTTTTTT
CDR3: CASSADFGEKLFF

V: TRBV30
size: -
J: TRBJ1-2
D: -
DNA: TGTGCCTGGACTCGTACGGGTCACAGCCGGGCGGTCTATGGCTACACCTTC
CDR3: CAWTRTGHSRAVYGYTF

V: TRBV5-1
size: once
J: TRBJ2-4
D: TRBD2
DNA: TGCGCCAGCAGCTTGGAGCTAGCGGGAGGGCCGGGTATAAGATCCCAGTACTTC
CDR3: CASSLELAGGPGIRSQYF

V: TRBV18
size: -
J: TRBJ2-3
D: -
DNA: TGTGCCAGCCGCATTGGGGGCACAGATACGCAGTATTTT
CDR3: CASRIGGTDTQYF

V: TRBV9
size: -
J: TRBJ1-2
D: -
DNA: TGTGCCAGCAGCGTAAGTCCAGGTTCGGACTATGGCTACACCTTC
CDR3: CASSVSPGSDYGYTF

V: TRBV14
size: -
J: TRBJ2-1
D: -
DNA: TGTGCCAGCAGCCAGCGTCTACCCTACGTCTCCAATGAGCAGTTCTTC
CDR3: CASSQRLPYVSNEQFF

V: TRBV5-1
size: -
J: TRBJ2-1
D: TRBD2
DNA: TGCGCCAGCAGCTTTGGAACTCTACTAGCGGAATACAATGAGCAGTTCTTC
CDR3: CASSFGTLLAEYNEQFF

V: TRBV14
size: -
J: TRBJ2-5
D: -
DNA: TGTGCCAGCAGCCAAGATTGGCTCGGAACAAAAGAGACCCAGTACTTC
CDR3: CASSQDWLGTKETQYF

V: TRBV7-8
size: -
J: TRBJ1-1
D: TRBD1
DNA: TGTGCCAGCAGCTCCTCAGGGGGAGGGACTGAAGTTTTCTTT
CDR3: CASSSSGGGTEVFF

V: TRBV28
size: -
J: TRBJ2-7
D: -
DNA: TGTGCCAGCCCACCACCGGGACAAAACAATCGGCAGTACTTC
CDR3: CASPPPGQNNRQYF

V: TRBV24-1
size: -
J: TRBJ2-3
D: TRBD2
DNA: TGTGCCACCAGTGTCTCCGGGGGTAGCGGGAGGGGCACAGATACGCAGTATTTT
CDR3: CATSVSGGSGRGTDTQYF

V: TRBV27
size: once
J: TRBJ2-1
D: -
DNA: TGTGCCAGTGCCCTTGGGCGGGCCGGTGAGCAGTTCTTC
CDR3: CASALGRAGEQFF

V: TRBV4-1
size: -
J: TRBJ2-5
D: TRBD2
DNA: TGCGCCAGCAGCAAGACTAGCGGGCACCAAGAGACCCAGTACTTC
CDR3: CASSKTSGHQETQYF

V: TRBV30
size: -
J: TRBJ1-5
D: TRBD1
DNA: TGTGCCTGGAGTGCAAGCCTTGAAAGGGCAGGGGGCCGAAATCAGCCCCAGCATTTT
CDR3: CAWSASLERAGGRNQPQHF

V: TRBV6-4
size: -
J: TRBJ2-5
D: -
DNA: TGTGCCAGCAGCCAGGGACCGGCAGAGACCCAGTACTTC
CDR3: CASSQGPAETQYF

V: TRBV20-1
size: -
J: TRBJ2-7
D: -
DNA: TGCAGTGCTCCCGGCAGGGACAACGAGCAGTACTTC
CDR3: CSAPGRDNEQYF

V: TRBV7-6
size: -
J: TRBJ2-2
D: -
DNA: TGTGCCAGCAGCTTAAGCCCGACAGGTCCCACCGGGGAGCTGTTTTTT
CDR3: CASSLSPTGPTGELFF

V: TRBV5-4
size: -
J: TRBJ2-7
D: TRBD2
DNA: TGTGCCAGCAGCTTCGGGCTAGCGGGCCTCTACGAGCAGTACTTC
CDR3: CASSFGLAGLYEQYF

V: TRBV15
size: -
J: TRBJ2-4
D: -
DNA: TGTGCCACCAGCAGTGTCGCCGCGTTAGCCAAAAACATTCAGTACTTC
CDR3: CATSSVAALAKNIQYF

V: TRBV2
size: -
J: TRBJ1-1
D: -
DNA: TGTGCCAGCAGTGAAGAGGCCCGGACTGAAGCTTTCTTT
CDR3: CASSEEARTEAFF

V: TRBV5-1
size: -
J: TRBJ1-1
D: TRBD1
DNA: TGCGCCAGCAGCTTGGAAGGGGGCGGCGGGAACACTGAAGCTTTCTTT
CDR3: CASSLEGGGGNTEAFF

V: TRBV27
size: -
J: TRBJ2-6
D: -
DNA: TGTGCCAGCAGCAGACAGGTCGGGGGAGGGGCCAACGTCCTGACTTTC
CDR3: CASSRQVGGGANVLTF

V: TRBV12-3/TRBV12-4
size: -
J: TRBJ2-7
D: TRBD1
DNA: TGTGCCAGCAGCCACCGGGACAGGGGGCACGAGCAGTACTTC
CDR3: CASSHRDRGHEQYF

V: TRBV27
size: -
J: TRBJ2-7
D: TRBD1
DNA: TGTGCCAGCAGTTCACCGATTAGACAGGGGCAGTACGAGCAGTACTTC
CDR3: CASSSPIRQGQYEQYF